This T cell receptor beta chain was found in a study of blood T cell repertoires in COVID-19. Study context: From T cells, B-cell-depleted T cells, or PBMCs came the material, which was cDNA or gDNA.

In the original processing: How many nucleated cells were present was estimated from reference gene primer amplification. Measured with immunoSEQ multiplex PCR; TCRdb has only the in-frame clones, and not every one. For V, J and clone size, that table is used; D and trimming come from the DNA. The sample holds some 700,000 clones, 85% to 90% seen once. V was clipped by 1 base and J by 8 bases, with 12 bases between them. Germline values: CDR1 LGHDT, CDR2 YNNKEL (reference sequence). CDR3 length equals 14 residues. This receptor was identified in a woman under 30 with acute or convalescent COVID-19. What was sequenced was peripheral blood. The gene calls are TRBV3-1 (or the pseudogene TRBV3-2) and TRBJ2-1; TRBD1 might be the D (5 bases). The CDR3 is CASSQGQGGYEQFF. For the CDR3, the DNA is TGTGCCAGCAGCCAAGGGCAGGGTGGGTATGAGCAGTTCTTC.